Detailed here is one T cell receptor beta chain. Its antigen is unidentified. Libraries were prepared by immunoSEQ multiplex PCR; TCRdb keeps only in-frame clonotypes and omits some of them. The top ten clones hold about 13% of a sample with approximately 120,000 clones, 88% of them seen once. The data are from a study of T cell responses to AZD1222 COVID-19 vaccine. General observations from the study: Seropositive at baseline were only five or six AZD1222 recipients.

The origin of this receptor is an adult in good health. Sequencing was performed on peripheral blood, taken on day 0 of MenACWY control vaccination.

The CDR3 reads CASSLAGGQGHGYTF. CDR3 DNA sequence: TGTGCCAGCAGCTTAGCAGGGGGGCAGGGGCATGGCTACACCTTC. The V and J genes are TRBV7-2 and TRBJ1-2; D is possibly TRBD1 (6 bases). Per the germline V gene, CDR1 is SGHTA and CDR2 is FQGNSA. The CDR3 is 15 amino acids. V lost 0 bases to trimming and J lost 6 bases, with 14 bases between them.